These T cell receptor beta chains were read from a single sample in a study of blood T cells in healthy people across ages. One entry per CDR3 protein results from TCRdb running MiXCR on the 5' RACE reads. The sample holds around 690,000 distinct CDR3 sequences, 58% seen once. Sequenced input: blood. These receptors originate from a man between 60 and 75 years old in good health. Each CDR3 is given with its conserved first and last residue. Fields, in order: D gene, clone size, J gene, V gene, CDR3 DNA, CDR3 protein. D genes are given only for firm matches. For some rows the clone size is stated as once, few or many, or as a class when expanded; others skip it.

d_gene: NA
abundance: NA
j_gene: TRBJ2-3
v_gene: TRBV28
CDR3nt: TGTGCCCACGGGAGCACAGATACGCAGTATTTT
CDR3aa: CAHGSTDTQYF

d_gene: NA
abundance: NA
j_gene: TRBJ1-3
v_gene: TRBV10-2
CDR3nt: TGCGCCAGCAGTGACGCAGGCATCTCTGGAAACACCATATATTTT
CDR3aa: CASSDAGISGNTIYF

d_gene: NA
abundance: NA
j_gene: TRBJ1-4
v_gene: TRBV12-3/TRBV12-4
CDR3nt: TGTGCCAGCAGTTCGGCCGACCCGACTAATGAAAAACTGTTTTTT
CDR3aa: CASSSADPTNEKLFF

d_gene: TRBD1
abundance: NA
j_gene: TRBJ1-2
v_gene: TRBV7-2
CDR3nt: TGTGCCAGCAGCTTAGGTCGACAGGGTAATGGCTACACCTTC
CDR3aa: CASSLGRQGNGYTF

d_gene: NA
abundance: NA
j_gene: TRBJ1-2
v_gene: TRBV7-2
CDR3nt: TGTGCCAGCAGTCCAGGGAACGGAGATGGCTACACCTTC
CDR3aa: CASSPGNGDGYTF

d_gene: TRBD2
abundance: NA
j_gene: TRBJ2-6
v_gene: TRBV7-2
CDR3nt: TGTGCCAGCAGCCCTGGACTAGCCCCCCTCTCTGGGGCCAACGTCCTGACTTTC
CDR3aa: CASSPGLAPLSGANVLTF

d_gene: NA
abundance: once
j_gene: TRBJ2-5
v_gene: TRBV6-2/TRBV6-3
CDR3nt: TGTGCCAGCAGCATAGGCGGAGCCCAAGAGACCCAGTACTTC
CDR3aa: CASSIGGAQETQYF

d_gene: TRBD1
abundance: NA
j_gene: TRBJ2-1
v_gene: TRBV7-2
CDR3nt: TGTGCCAGCAGCCGTTACGCCGGACAGGGTCACAATGAGCAGTTCTTC
CDR3aa: CASSRYAGQGHNEQFF

d_gene: TRBD1
abundance: NA
j_gene: TRBJ2-2
v_gene: TRBV4-2
CDR3nt: TGTGCCAGCAGCCAATGGGGGACAGGGGCGAACACCGGGGAGCTGTTTTTT
CDR3aa: CASSQWGTGANTGELFF

d_gene: NA
abundance: NA
j_gene: TRBJ2-1
v_gene: TRBV9
CDR3nt: TGTGCCAGCAGCGTGGGAATCGGGTTCAATGAGCAGTTCTTC
CDR3aa: CASSVGIGFNEQFF

d_gene: TRBD1
abundance: few
j_gene: TRBJ2-6
v_gene: TRBV27
CDR3nt: TGTGCCAGCAGTTTAAGGTCTCCGGGACAGGCTAACTCTGGGGCCAACGTCCTGACTTTC
CDR3aa: CASSLRSPGQANSGANVLTF

d_gene: TRBD1
abundance: NA
j_gene: TRBJ1-1
v_gene: TRBV7-2
CDR3nt: TGTGCCAGCAGCCCCACCCAGGGGGGTAAAGCTTTCTTT
CDR3aa: CASSPTQGGKAFF

d_gene: NA
abundance: NA
j_gene: TRBJ2-3
v_gene: TRBV29-1
CDR3nt: TGCAGCGTCATTTCTCTTATCGGAACAGATACGCAGTATTTT
CDR3aa: CSVISLIGTDTQYF

d_gene: NA
abundance: NA
j_gene: TRBJ2-6
v_gene: TRBV28
CDR3nt: TGTGCCAGCAGTTTCAGGGGTATTGTTAACTCTGGGGCCAACGTCCTGACTTTC
CDR3aa: CASSFRGIVNSGANVLTF

d_gene: NA
abundance: NA
j_gene: TRBJ2-2
v_gene: TRBV5-1
CDR3nt: TGCGCCAGCAGCTTTACCCGAGACAGTCACACCGGGGAGCTGTTTTTT
CDR3aa: CASSFTRDSHTGELFF

d_gene: NA
abundance: NA
j_gene: TRBJ1-2
v_gene: TRBV4-2
CDR3nt: TGTGCCAGCAGCCCCCGACAGATCCCTAGAGGCTATGGCTACACCTTC
CDR3aa: CASSPRQIPRGYGYTF

d_gene: NA
abundance: few
j_gene: TRBJ1-2
v_gene: TRBV11-2
CDR3nt: TGTGCCAGCAGCTTATCAACGGTGCCCTATGGCTACACCTTC
CDR3aa: CASSLSTVPYGYTF